These T cell receptor beta chains were read from a single sample in a study of T cells in localized non-small cell lung cancer. Produced via immunoSEQ multiplex PCR; TCRdb's table is partial and in-frame only. This table has over 55,000 clones, roughly 90% appearing once. Here the sequenced sample was peripheral blood, taken before any cancer treatment. The source is a woman aged 35-70 years with stage I lung adenocarcinoma. Both conserved end residues are part of each CDR3. Fields, in order: J gene, V gene, CDR3 length, CDR3 protein.

>TRBJ1-1|TRBV5-4|15
CASSLVGNMNTEAFF
>TRBJ2-3|TRBV28|14
CASSFGQGTDTQYF
>TRBJ2-6|TRBV5-1|14
CASSFDSGANVLTF
>TRBJ1-6|TRBV27|16
CASSLSPGQVNSPLHF
>TRBJ2-7|TRBV30|12
CAWSVTGNEQYF
>TRBJ2-7|TRBV5-6|12
CASSGAPLGQYF
>TRBJ2-1|TRBV30|15
CAWDYSGRANNEQFF
>TRBJ2-3|TRBV7-6|14
CASSLSPAADTQYF
>TRBJ1-2|TRBV18|15
CASSPGQGADYGYTF
>TRBJ1-1|TRBV6-1|13
CASSANRETEAFF
>TRBJ1-6|TRBV5-6|16
CASSFYGRSYNSPLHF
>TRBJ1-4|TRBV5-1|11
CASSLGEKLFF
>TRBJ1-5|TRBV5-6|15
CASSLGTGLDQPQHF
>TRBJ2-4|TRBV5-4|15
CASSTTGAGKNIQYF
>TRBJ2-7|TRBV30|12
CAWTGKTYEQYF
>TRBJ2-5|TRBV10-3|13
CAIFHMLEETQYF
>TRBJ2-5|TRBV19|13
CASSTGGQETQYF
>TRBJ2-4|TRBV5-1|14
CASSSGGGKGIQYF
>TRBJ2-3|TRBV5-4|13
CAITGMGTDTQYF
>TRBJ1-4|TRBV10-3|13
CAISSLRWEKLFF
>TRBJ1-1|TRBV13|11
CASSPEIKAFF
>TRBJ2-6|TRBV5-4|18
CASSLGGASATGANVLTF
>TRBJ2-1|TRBV5-1|15
CASSSGTTTYNEQFF
>TRBJ2-1|TRBV5-5|15
CASSQAGTGSYEQFF
>TRBJ1-5|TRBV19|15
CASSIDRVVDQPQHF
>TRBJ2-1|TRBV18|15
CASSPPSSFAVEQFF
>TRBJ2-7|TRBV21-1|16
CASSKQEGQDSYEQYF
>TRBJ1-1|TRBV30|11
CAWSRGREAFF
>TRBJ1-2|TRBV6-5|13
CASSYRADNGYTF
>TRBJ2-7|TRBV7-9|15
CASSLDGRGGYKQYF
>TRBJ2-3|TRBV18|14
CASSPVTGTDTQYF
>TRBJ2-5|TRBV5-1|15
CASSLLAGGGETQYF
>TRBJ2-1|TRBV5-1|17
CASSERPDPLSSNEQFF
>TRBJ1-4|TRBV27|18
CASSLLGTGLPVGEKLFF
>TRBJ2-1|TRBV4-2|14
CASSQVGRGNEQFF
>TRBJ1-5|TRBV10-3|15
CAISPGEWGNQPQHF
>TRBJ1-2|TRBV13|13
CASGSGGDYGYTF
>TRBJ2-1|TRBV9|15
CASSPTSGRINEQFF
>TRBJ1-1|TRBV6-1|16
CASSETTGVGNTEAFF